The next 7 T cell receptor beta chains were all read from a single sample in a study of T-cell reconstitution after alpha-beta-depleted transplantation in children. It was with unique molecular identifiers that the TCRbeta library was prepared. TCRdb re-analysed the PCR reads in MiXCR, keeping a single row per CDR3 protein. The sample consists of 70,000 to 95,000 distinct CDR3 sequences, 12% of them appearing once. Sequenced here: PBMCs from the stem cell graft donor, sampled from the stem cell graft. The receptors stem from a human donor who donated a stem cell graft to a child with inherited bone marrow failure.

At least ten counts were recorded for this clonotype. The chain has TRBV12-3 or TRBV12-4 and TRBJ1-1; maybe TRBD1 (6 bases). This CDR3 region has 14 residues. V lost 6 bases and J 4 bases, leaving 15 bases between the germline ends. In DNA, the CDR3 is TGTGCCAGCAGCCCCGGGGGCGGGGGCACTGAAGCTTTCTTT. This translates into CASSPGGGGTEAFF.

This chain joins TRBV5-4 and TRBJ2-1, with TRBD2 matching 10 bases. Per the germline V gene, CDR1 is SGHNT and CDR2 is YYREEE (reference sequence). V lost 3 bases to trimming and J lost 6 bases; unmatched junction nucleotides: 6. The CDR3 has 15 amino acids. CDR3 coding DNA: TGTGCCAGCAGCTCACTAGCGGGAACCTTCAATGAGCAGTTCTTC. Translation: CASSSLAGTFNEQFF.

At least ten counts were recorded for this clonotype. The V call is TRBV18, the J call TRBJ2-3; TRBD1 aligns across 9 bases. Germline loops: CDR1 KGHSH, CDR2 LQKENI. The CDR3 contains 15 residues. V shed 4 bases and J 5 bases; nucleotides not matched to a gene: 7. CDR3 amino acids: CASSLRTGEGDTQYF. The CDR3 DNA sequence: TGTGCCAGCTCACTGCGGACAGGGGAGGGAGATACGCAGTATTTT.

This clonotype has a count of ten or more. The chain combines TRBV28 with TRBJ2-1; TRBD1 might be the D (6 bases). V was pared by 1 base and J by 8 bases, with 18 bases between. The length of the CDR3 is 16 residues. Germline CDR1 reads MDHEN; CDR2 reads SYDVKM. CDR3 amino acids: CASSLFSVRGFDEQFF. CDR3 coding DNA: TGTGCCAGCAGTTTATTTAGTGTGAGGGGGTTTGATGAGCAGTTCTTC. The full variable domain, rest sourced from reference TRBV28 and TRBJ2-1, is DVKVTQSSRYLVKRTGEKVFLECVQDMDHENMFWYRQDPGLGLRLIYFSYDVKMKEKGDIPEGYSVSREKKERFSLILESASTNQTSMYLCASSLFSVRGFDEQFFGPGTRLTVL.

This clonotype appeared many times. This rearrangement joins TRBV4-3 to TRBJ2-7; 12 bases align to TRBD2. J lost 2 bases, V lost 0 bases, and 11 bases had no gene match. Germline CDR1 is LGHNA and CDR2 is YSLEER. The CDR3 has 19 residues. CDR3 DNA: TGCGCCAGCAGCCAAGATTTAGCCCCACTAGCGGGAGGTCCCTACGAGCAGTACTTC. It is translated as CASSQDLAPLAGGPYEQYF.

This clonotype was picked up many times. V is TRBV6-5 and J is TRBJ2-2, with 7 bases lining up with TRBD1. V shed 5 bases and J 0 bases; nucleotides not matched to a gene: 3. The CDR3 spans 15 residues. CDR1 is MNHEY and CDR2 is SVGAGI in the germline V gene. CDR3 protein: CASSTQGSNTGELFF. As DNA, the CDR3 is TGTGCCAGCAGTACACAGGGGTCGAACACCGGGGAGCTGTTTTTT.

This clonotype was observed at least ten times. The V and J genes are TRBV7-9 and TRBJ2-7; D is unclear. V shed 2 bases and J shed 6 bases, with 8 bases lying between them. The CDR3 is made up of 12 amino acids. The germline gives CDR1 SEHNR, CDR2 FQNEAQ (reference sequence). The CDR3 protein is CASSLLASEQYF. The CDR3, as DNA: TGTGCCAGCAGCTTATTAGCCTCCGAGCAGTACTTC.